This paragraph reports one T cell receptor (beta chain). Its matching antigen is unknown. The data are from a study of cytomegalovirus exposure and HLA in healthy donors. The repertoire was sequenced with immunoSEQ multiplex PCR; TCRdb's copy has only in-frame clones and lacks some. In the table there are about 130,000 clones, roughly nine tenths of which are singletons. Study findings and constraints: Both high specificity and high sensitivity reportedly marked the classifier's diagnosis of cytomegalovirus status. Overall, under 200 TCR beta chains were annotated as cytomegalovirus-associated. First-cohort TCR clusters were later found to tend to co-occur in the 120 validation repertoires.

Donors were drawn from the approximately 110-subject validation cohort, separate from the roughly 700-subject first cohort. This CDR3 contains 13 residues. Germline V lookup: CDR1 SGHTA, CDR2 FQGNSA. The germline V and J ends were trimmed by 5 bases and 6 bases, with 13 bases remaining between them. Sequenced material: PBMCs. The chain joins TRBV7-2 to TRBJ1-2; possibly TRBD1 for D (5 bases). The clonotype comes from a woman between 18 and 30 years old in good health and CMV-seronegative. CDR3 sequence: CASSERGGDGYTF. The CDR3 DNA reads TGTGCCAGCAGCGAAAGGGGAGGGGATGGCTACACCTTC.